The present TCR beta chain was sequenced within a study of T cells in tumors after PD-1 blockade. Study in general: Either cemiplimab 350 mg every 2 weeks or pembrolizumab 200 mg every 3 weeks was given. Blood samples averaged roughly 110,000 templates (range roughly 24,000-290,000) and fewer than 45,000 unique clonotypes. General study results and limits: Peripheral recruitment is suggested, as some novel exhausted tumor clones were in pre-treatment blood.

To note about this clone: The antigen remains undetermined.

Genomic DNA template from tumor biopsies or peripheral blood, roughly 550 ng to 6,004 ng input. Produced via immunoSEQ multiplex PCR; TCRdb's table is partial and in-frame only. The data contain under 50,000 clones, approximately 80% of them singletons. This clonotype was obtained from a human donor with advanced basal cell or squamous cell carcinoma (not recorded which). Sequenced here: PBMCs, sampled before anti-PD-1 therapy.

CDR3 sequence reads: CASSPQQGTNEKLFF. The CDR3, as DNA: TGTGCCAGCTCACCCCAACAGGGAACTAATGAAAAACTGTTTTTT. V is TRBV18 and J is TRBJ1-4; perhaps TRBD1 as D (6 bases). The CDR3 is made up of 15 amino acids. Germline V CDR1 and CDR2: KGHSH, LQKENI. The V end lost 3 bases, the J end lost 1 base, and 9 bases lay between the germline ends.